The 29 T cell receptor beta chains in this list originate from one sample, sequenced in a study of PD-1 blockade in classical Hodgkin lymphoma. All trial patients relapsed after autologous stem cell transplantation. Sequencing was performed with immunoSEQ multiplex PCR; in TCRdb, only in-frame clones are kept and a portion is missing. The sample holds over 50,000 clones, roughly 80% seen once. The specimen was peripheral blood mononuclear cells (PBMCs), collected at baseline. These receptor sequences come from a human donor with classical Hodgkin lymphoma.

The rearrangement joins TRBV6-1 to TRBJ1-5; no firm D call. CDR3 size: 12 residues. The ends were cut back, 6 bases at V and 1 base at J, with 4 bases in the middle. CDR1 and CDR2 (germline): MNHNS, SASEGT. DNA of the CDR3: TGTGCCAGCAGGGGGAGCAATCAGCCCCAGCATTTT. This codes for CASRGSNQPQHF.

This chain links TRBV19 with TRBJ2-1; 7 bases are a match to TRBD2. The germline CDR1 and CDR2 sequences are LNHDA and SQIVND (reference sequence). This CDR3 has 16 residues. The V gene end was trimmed by 3 bases and the J gene end by 0 bases; junction bases not matched to a gene: 5. Written as DNA, the CDR3 is TGTGCCAGTAGTATTTACGGGAGGAGCTCCTACAATGAGCAGTTCTTC. Translation gives CASSIYGRSSYNEQFF.

This clone showed up just a few times. The rearrangement uses TRBV11-3 and TRBJ2-3; a possible D gene is TRBD2 (5 bases). Germline V CDR1 and CDR2: SGHNT, YENEEA. This CDR3 is 16 amino acids long. V was pared by 2 bases and J by 1 base, with 13 bases between. The CDR3 here is CASSLMGLRGTDTQYF. DNA for the CDR3: TGTGCCAGCAGCTTAATGGGGTTGCGGGGCACAGATACGCAGTATTTT.

Remarks on this clone: At one boundary the junction diverges from the germline segment, which might be a read error. This chain joins TRBV5-1 and TRBJ2-3, with 8 bases matching TRBD1. CDR3 length equals 16 residues. The germline V gene encodes CDR1 SGHRS and CDR2 YFSETQ. DNA for the CDR3: TGCGTCAGCAGCATTGTAGGACAGGGCTCGGGAGATACGCAGTATTTT. Its translation is CVSSIVGQGSGDTQYF.

The rearrangement uses TRBV27 and TRBJ2-1; tentative D call: TRBD1 (6 bases). Trimming shortened V by 1 base and J by 1 base, and 17 bases separated the two germline ends. The CDR3 consists of 18 residues. CDR1 is MNHEY and CDR2 is SMNVEV in the germline V gene (reference sequence). CDR3 residues: CASSLFAGDTPSYNEQFF. In DNA form, the CDR3 reads TGTGCCAGCAGTTTATTCGCAGGGGACACCCCTTCCTACAATGAGCAGTTCTTC.

The V call is TRBV18, the J call TRBJ1-1; D is unresolved. Germline assignment: CDR1 KGHSH and CDR2 LQKENI. The CDR3 contains 16 residues. The ends were cut back, 3 bases at V and 7 bases at J, with 21 bases in the middle. The CDR3 spells CASSPSPFPQGGEAFF. CDR3 nucleotide sequence: TGTGCCAGCTCACCGAGCCCCTTTCCCCAAGGTGGTGAAGCTTTCTTT. The full variable domain, in which reference TRBV18 and TRBJ1-1 provide the parts outside the CDR3, is NAGVMQNPRHLVRRRGQEARLRCSPMKGHSHVYWYRQLPEEGLKFMVYLQKENIIDESGMPKERFSAEFPKEGPSILRIQQVVRGDSAAYFCASSPSPFPQGGEAFFGQGTRLTVV.

The V gene is TRBV4-2, the J gene TRBJ1-2; no definite D call. Germline V gene sequence: CDR1 LGHNA, CDR2 YNFKEQ. The CDR3 consists of 12 residues. V lost 3 bases and J 5 bases, leaving 7 bases between the germline ends. CDR3 nucleotide sequence: TGTGCCAGCAGCCACAGTAGGTATGGCTACACCTTC. Its translation: CASSHSRYGYTF.

CDR3 nucleotides: TGCGCCAGCAGCCAAGATCAAGTGGGTCTAGCTGAAGCTTTCTTT. Encoded protein: CASSQDQVGLAEAFF. The chain recombines TRBV4-3 with TRBJ1-1, with D uncertain. Germline V gene data show CDR1 as LGHNA and CDR2 as YSLEER. The CDR3 runs 15 residues. V was cut by 0 bases and J by 6 bases, with 14 bases left in between.

The CDR3 nucleotides are TGCGCCAGCAGCTTAGGGGGGTCAAAGGCCGGGGAGCTGTTTTTT. Translation: CASSLGGSKAGELFF. The V and J genes are TRBV5-1 and TRBJ2-2, with D possibly called TRBD1 or TRBD2 (6 bases each). The CDR3 contains 15 residues. Per germline, CDR1 SGHRS and CDR2 YFSETQ. V shed 2 bases and J shed 6 bases, with 14 bases lying between them.

J is TRBJ2-5 and V is TRBV30, with D perhaps TRBD1 (6 bases). Germline CDR1 GTSNPN, CDR2 SVGIG (reference sequence). Trimming shortened V by 0 bases and J by 3 bases, and 11 bases separated the two germline ends. The CDR3 extends over 14 amino acids. Here the CDR3 reads CAWSVPGTKETQYF. CDR3 bases: TGTGCCTGGAGTGTACCCGGGACAAAAGAGACCCAGTACTTC.

The chain couples TRBV10-3 to TRBJ1-2; TRBD1 might be the D (6 bases). Looked up from germline, CDR1 is ENHRY and CDR2 is SYGVKD. This CDR3 comprises 15 residues. Trimming left V 2 bases short and J 2 bases short, with 12 bases between. DNA for the CDR3: TGTGCCATCAGTGAGGTCTACAGGGCCAACTATGGCTACACCTTC. Its translation is CAISEVYRANYGYTF.

The J gene is TRBJ1-5, the V gene TRBV18; D not resolved. Germline V gives CDR1 KGHSH, CDR2 LQKENI. CDR3 length equals 15 residues. V lost 3 bases and J lost 4, with 13 bases in between. CDR3 loop: CASSPEAGANQPQHF. In nucleotides, the CDR3 is TGTGCCAGCTCACCTGAGGCAGGAGCGAATCAGCCCCAGCATTTT.

This clone appeared a single time. The DNA for the CDR3 is TGTGCCAGCAGCCACCGGGACTTATCTAATACGCAGTATTTT. This sequence encodes CASSHRDLSNTQYF. V is TRBV5-8 and J is TRBJ2-3, with D maybe TRBD2 (6 bases). V was pared by 4 bases and J by 7 bases, with 16 bases between. The germline V gene encodes CDR1 SGHTS and CDR2 YDEGEE. This CDR3 comprises 14 residues. The full variable domain, with the rest looked up from reference TRBV5-8 and TRBJ2-3, is EAGVTQSPTHLIKTRGQQATLRCSPISGHTSVYWYQQALGLGLQFLLWYDEGEERNRGNFPPRFSGRQFPNYSSELNVNALELEDSALYLCASSHRDLSNTQYFGPGTRLTVL.

DNA for the CDR3: TGTGCCAGCAGCTACGCCCTGGGCAGGGGAATTGAAAAACTGTTTTTT. Its protein is CASSYALGRGIEKLFF. The V gene is TRBV13, the J gene TRBJ1-4, with D tentatively TRBD1 (6 bases). V was cut by 4 bases and J by 7 bases, with 19 bases left in between. This CDR3 comprises 16 residues. The germline V gene has CDR1 PRHDT and CDR2 FYEKMQ (reference sequence).

This clone was detected many times. The chain links TRBV9 to TRBJ1-3; 8 bases match TRBD1. Looked up from germline, CDR1 is SGDLS and CDR2 is YYNGEE. The CDR3 extends over 16 amino acids. J was trimmed by 2 bases and V by 0 bases; bases with no gene match: 4. The DNA of the CDR3 is TGTGCCAGCAGCGTAGCCCCGGACAGGGCTGGAAACACCATATATTTT. This translates into CASSVAPDRAGNTIYF. The variable domain in full, with the rest retrieved from reference TRBV9 and TRBJ1-3, is DSGVTQTPKHLITATGQRVTLRCSPRSGDLSVYWYQQSLDQGLQFLIQYYNGEERAKGNILERFSAQQFPDLHSELNLSSLELGDSALYFCASSVAPDRAGNTIYFGEGSWLTVV.

The chain links TRBV7-3 to TRBJ2-7, with D uncertain. The V end lost 0 bases, the J end lost 4 bases, and 13 bases lay between the germline ends. CDR1 is SGHTA and CDR2 is FQGTGA in the germline V gene. This CDR3 region has 15 residues. The CDR3 coding sequence is TGTGCCAGCAGCTTAACGAGTGGGGTTCGGTACGAGCAGTACTTC. As protein: CASSLTSGVRYEQYF.

The chain recombines TRBV29-1 with TRBJ1-1; D unclear. The CDR3 runs 12 residues. Trimming left V 4 bases short and J 2 bases short, with 8 bases between. CDR1 SQVTM and CDR2 ANQGSEA come from the germline V gene. CDR3: CSVAWTNTEAFF. CDR3 DNA: TGCAGCGTTGCATGGACCAACACTGAAGCTTTCTTT.

The rearrangement joins TRBV15 to TRBJ2-5; either TRBD1 or TRBD2 may fit D (6 bases each). Per the germline V gene, CDR1 is LNHNV and CDR2 is YYDKDF (reference sequence). The CDR3 is 17 amino acids. The V end was cut by 0 bases, the J end by 5 bases, with 19 bases between. CDR3 DNA: TGTGCCACCAGCAGAGATCGGGTCTGGGGGGCTGGGGAGACCCAGTACTTC. Protein sequence: CATSRDRVWGAGETQYF.

The CDR3, as DNA: TGTGCCAGTAGAGCCCCATTTGCCACAGATACGCAGTATTTT. Translating gives CASRAPFATDTQYF. The rearrangement links TRBV2 to TRBJ2-3; D is unclear. V was cut by 9 bases and J by 2 bases, with 15 bases left in between. The CDR3 is made up of 14 amino acids. The germline V gene has CDR1 SNHLY and CDR2 FYNNEI.

This chain joins TRBV4-3 and TRBJ1-5; perhaps TRBD1 as D (5 bases). This CDR3 spans 15 amino acids. The germline V and J ends were trimmed by 0 bases and 6 bases, with 12 bases remaining between them. Per the germline V gene, CDR1 is LGHNA and CDR2 is YSLEER. Written as DNA, the CDR3 is TGCGCCAGCAGCCAAGATAGGCAGGGAGGTCAGCCCCAGCATTTT. Its translation is CASSQDRQGGQPQHF.

V is TRBV15 and J is TRBJ2-1, with D possibly matching TRBD2 (5 bases). Germline CDR1 LNHNV, CDR2 YYDKDF (reference sequence). This CDR3 has 13 amino acids. With 5 bases removed from V and 3 bases from J, the gap between germline ends came to 8 bases. The DNA of the CDR3 is TGTGCCACCAGCCGGGGATACTACAATGAGCAGTTCTTC. Translating it yields CATSRGYYNEQFF.

This rearrangement joins TRBV7-2 to TRBJ2-2, with D perhaps matching TRBD1 (6 bases). The CDR3 sequence is 16 residues long. Deletions cut 3 bases from V and 0 bases from J, with 11 bases between. Germline V gene data show CDR1 as SGHTA and CDR2 as FQGNSA. CDR3 loop: CASSFYRQANTGELFF. Here the CDR3 DNA reads TGTGCCAGCAGCTTTTATCGACAGGCGAACACCGGGGAGCTGTTTTTT. The whole variable domain, filled in from reference TRBV7-2 and TRBJ2-2, reads GAGVSQSPSNKVTEKGKDVELRCDPISGHTALYWYRQSLGQGLEFLIYFQGNSAPDKSGLPSDRFSAERTGGSVSTLTIQRTQQEDSAVYLCASSFYRQANTGELFFGEGSRLTVL.

The chain joins TRBV5-1 to TRBJ1-4, with TRBD1 matching 8 bases. V lost 4 bases to trimming and J lost 10 bases; unmatched junction nucleotides: 12. CDR3 length equals 15 residues. CDR1 is SGHRS and CDR2 is YFSETQ in the germline V gene. The DNA of the CDR3 is TGCGCCAGCAGCCCCTTTGACAGGGGCGGAGGAAAACTGTTTTTT. Translation gives CASSPFDRGGGKLFF. Full variable domain (missing parts from reference TRBV5-1 and TRBJ1-4): KAGVTQTPRYLIKTRGQQVTLSCSPISGHRSVSWYQQTPGQGLQFLFEYFSETQRNKGNFPGRFSGRQFSNSRSEMNVSTLELGDSALYLCASSPFDRGGGKLFFGSGTQLSVL.

V usage is TRBV6-5 and J usage is TRBJ1-2; 7 nucleotides line up with TRBD1. The germline CDR1 and CDR2 sequences are MNHEY and SVGAGI. V was clipped by 8 bases and J by 6 bases; unmatched bases: 12. This CDR3 has 14 amino acids. In DNA form, the CDR3 reads TGTGCCAGCGGGCGAGACAGGGCTAATGATGGCTACACCTTC. This sequence encodes CASGRDRANDGYTF.

The V gene is TRBV4-1, the J gene TRBJ1-2, with D possibly TRBD1 on 5 matching bases. Trimming took off 4 bases at V and 2 bases at J, with 11 bases between the two ends. The CDR3 has 14 residues. Germline-derived CDR1 and CDR2 are MGHRA and YSYEKL. The CDR3 protein is CASSRPQGNYGYTF. The CDR3 region has the DNA TGCGCCAGCAGCCGTCCCCAGGGAAACTATGGCTACACCTTC.

This clone was detected only once. The rearrangement uses TRBV4-1 and TRBJ1-2; D is unclear. V gave up 0 bases and J gave up 0 bases, with 8 bases separating them. Germline V gives CDR1 MGHRA, CDR2 YSYEKL. The CDR3 extends over 15 amino acids. CDR3 bases: TGCGCCAGCAGCCAAGATCCAGCCACTAACTATGGCTACACCTTC. Protein sequence: CASSQDPATNYGYTF.

The V gene is TRBV7-2, the J gene TRBJ1-2; TRBD1 agrees at 7 bases. J was trimmed by 7 bases and V by 7 bases; bases with no gene match: 12. Germline V lookup: CDR1 SGHTA, CDR2 FQGNSA. This CDR3 contains 14 residues. The CDR3 DNA reads as TGTGCCAGCATCCCTCTCGACAGGGAAGTTGGCTACACCTTC. Its protein is CASIPLDREVGYTF.

The chain combines TRBV18 with TRBJ1-2; 7 nucleotides line up with TRBD1. This CDR3 region has 15 residues. Germline trimming cut 3 bases from V and 6 bases from J; bases unmatched to any gene: 10. CDR1 and CDR2 (germline): KGHSH, LQKENI. CDR3 in amino acids: CASSPPGGRENGYTF. The DNA of the CDR3 is TGTGCCAGCTCACCCCCAGGGGGACGTGAGAATGGCTACACCTTC.

In this sample, this clone turned up once. This sequence joins TRBV12-5 and TRBJ2-5, with TRBD1 matching over 8 bases. V lost 10 bases and J lost 5; bases outside the gene matches: 12. This CDR3 contains 14 residues. Germline V gene sequence: CDR1 LGHNT, CDR2 FRNRAP. The DNA for the CDR3 is TGTGCTACCTCCATAGGACAGGGAACGGAGACCCAGTACTTC. Encoded protein: CATSIGQGTETQYF.